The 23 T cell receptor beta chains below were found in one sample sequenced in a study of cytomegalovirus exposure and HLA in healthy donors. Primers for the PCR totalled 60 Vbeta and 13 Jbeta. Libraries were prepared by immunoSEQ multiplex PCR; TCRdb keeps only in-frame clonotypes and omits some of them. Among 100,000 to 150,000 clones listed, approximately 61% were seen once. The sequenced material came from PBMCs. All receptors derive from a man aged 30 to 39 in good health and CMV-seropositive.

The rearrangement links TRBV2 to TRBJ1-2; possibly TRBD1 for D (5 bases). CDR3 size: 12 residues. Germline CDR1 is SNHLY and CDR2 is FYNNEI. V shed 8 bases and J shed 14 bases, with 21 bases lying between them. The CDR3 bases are TGTGCCAGCCGAACAACAGGACGTTACCTAACCTTC. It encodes CASRTTGRYLTF.

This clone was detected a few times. CDR3 sequence (DNA): TGTGCCAGCACCTCGGACAGGGGGTATGGCTACACCTTC. Translated: CASTSDRGYGYTF. The chain recombines TRBV2 with TRBJ1-2; 10 nucleotides align to TRBD1. V lost 7 bases, J lost 5 bases, and 4 bases stayed unmatched. Germline lookup yields CDR1 SNHLY and CDR2 FYNNEI. The CDR3 extends over 13 amino acids.

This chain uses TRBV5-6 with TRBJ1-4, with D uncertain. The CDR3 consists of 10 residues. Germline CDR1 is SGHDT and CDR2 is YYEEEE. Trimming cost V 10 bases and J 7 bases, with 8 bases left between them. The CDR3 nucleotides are TGTGCCCTCGGCGGTGAAAAACTGTTTTTT. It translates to CALGGEKLFF.

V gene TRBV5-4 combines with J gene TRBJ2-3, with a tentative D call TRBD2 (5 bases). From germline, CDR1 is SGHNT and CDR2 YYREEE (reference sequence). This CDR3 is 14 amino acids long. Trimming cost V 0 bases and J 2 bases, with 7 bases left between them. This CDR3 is CASSLAGYTDTQYF. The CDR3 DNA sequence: TGTGCCAGCAGCTTGGCGGGGTACACAGATACGCAGTATTTT.

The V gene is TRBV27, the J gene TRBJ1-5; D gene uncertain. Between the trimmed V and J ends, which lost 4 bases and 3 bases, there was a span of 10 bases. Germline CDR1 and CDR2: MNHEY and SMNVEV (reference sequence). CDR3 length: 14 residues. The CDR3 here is CASSYAGVNQPQHF. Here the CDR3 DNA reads TGTGCCAGCAGTTATGCGGGAGTCAATCAGCCCCAGCATTTT.

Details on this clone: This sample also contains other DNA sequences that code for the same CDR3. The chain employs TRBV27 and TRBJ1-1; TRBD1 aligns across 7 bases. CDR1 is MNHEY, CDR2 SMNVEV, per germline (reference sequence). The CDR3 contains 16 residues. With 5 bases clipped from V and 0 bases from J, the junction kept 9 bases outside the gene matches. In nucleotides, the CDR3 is TGTGCCAGCAGTCATGACAGGGCTTCCTTGAACACTGAAGCTTTCTTT. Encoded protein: CASSHDRASLNTEAFF.

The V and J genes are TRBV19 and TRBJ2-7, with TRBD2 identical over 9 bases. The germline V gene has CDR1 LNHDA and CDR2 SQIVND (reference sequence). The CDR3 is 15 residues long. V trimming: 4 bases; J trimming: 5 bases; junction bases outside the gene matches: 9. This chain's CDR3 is CASSRLAGVTNEQYF. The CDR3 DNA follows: TGTGCCAGTAGTAGATTAGCGGGAGTCACCAACGAGCAGTACTTC.

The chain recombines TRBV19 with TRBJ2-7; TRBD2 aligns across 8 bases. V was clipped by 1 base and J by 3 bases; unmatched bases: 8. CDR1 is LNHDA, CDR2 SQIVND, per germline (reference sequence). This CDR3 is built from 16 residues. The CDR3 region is CASSIVGSGRFYEQYF. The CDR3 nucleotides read TGTGCCAGTAGTATAGTCGGCAGCGGGAGATTCTACGAGCAGTACTTC.

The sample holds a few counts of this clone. The CDR3 sequence is CASSGDYQYNEQFF. In nucleotides, the CDR3 is TGTGCCAGCAGTGGGGACTACCAATACAATGAGCAGTTCTTC. The J gene is TRBJ2-1, the V gene TRBV2, with TRBD2 identical over 7 bases. The CDR3 runs to 14 residues. Looked up from germline, CDR1 is SNHLY and CDR2 is FYNNEI. With V trimmed by 4 bases and J by 4 bases, 4 bases remained unmatched.

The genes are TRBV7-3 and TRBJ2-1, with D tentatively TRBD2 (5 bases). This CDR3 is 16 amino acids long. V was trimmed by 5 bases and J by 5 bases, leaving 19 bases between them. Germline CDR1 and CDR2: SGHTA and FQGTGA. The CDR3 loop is CASSPAPQDGDNEQFF. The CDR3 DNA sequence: TGTGCCAGCAGCCCCGCCCCGCAGGACGGGGACAATGAGCAGTTCTTC.

CDR3 region: CASSYGGSSSGNTIYF. CDR3 bases: TGTGCCAGCAGTTACGGAGGCAGCAGCTCTGGAAACACCATATATTTT. This chain uses TRBV6-6 with TRBJ1-3; D not certain. From germline, CDR1 is MNHNY and CDR2 SVGAGI (reference sequence). The CDR3 totals 16 residues. V lost 2 bases to trimming and J lost 0 bases, with 11 bases between them.

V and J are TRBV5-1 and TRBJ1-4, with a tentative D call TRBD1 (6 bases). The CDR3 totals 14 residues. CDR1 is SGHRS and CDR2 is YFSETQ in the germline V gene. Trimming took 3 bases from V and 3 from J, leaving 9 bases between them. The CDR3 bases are TGCGCCAGCAGCTCGGACAGACCTAATGAAAAACTGTTTTTT. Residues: CASSSDRPNEKLFF.

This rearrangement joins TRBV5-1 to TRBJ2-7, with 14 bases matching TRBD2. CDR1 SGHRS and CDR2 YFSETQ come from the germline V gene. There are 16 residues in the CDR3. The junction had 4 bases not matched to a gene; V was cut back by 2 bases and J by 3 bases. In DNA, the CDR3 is TGCGCCAGCAGCTTCGGACTAGCGGGAGGTTTCTACGAGCAGTACTTC. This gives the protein CASSFGLAGGFYEQYF.

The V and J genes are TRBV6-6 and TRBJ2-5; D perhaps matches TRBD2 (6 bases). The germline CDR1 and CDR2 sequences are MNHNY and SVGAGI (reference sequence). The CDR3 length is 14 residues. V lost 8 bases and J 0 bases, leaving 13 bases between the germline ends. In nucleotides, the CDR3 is TGTGCCAGCGGCCGACTAGAGTACCAAGAGACCCAGTACTTC. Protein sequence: CASGRLEYQETQYF.

Written as DNA, the CDR3 is TGCGCCAGCAGCCACCTACTAGCGAAGAGCACAGATACGCAGTATTTT. The encoded protein is CASSHLLAKSTDTQYF. This rearrangement joins TRBV4-3 to TRBJ2-3, with 7 nucleotides matching TRBD2. The CDR3 contains 16 residues. Per germline, CDR1 LGHNA and CDR2 YSLEER. Trimming took 3 bases from V and 0 from J; bases not matched to a gene: 6.

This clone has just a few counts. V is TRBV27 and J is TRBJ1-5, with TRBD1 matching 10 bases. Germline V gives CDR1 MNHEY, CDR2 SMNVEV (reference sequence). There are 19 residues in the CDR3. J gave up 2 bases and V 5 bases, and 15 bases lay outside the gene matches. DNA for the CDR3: TGTGCCAGCAGTCCCTCCGGGACAGGGGCTCTGGGTGGCAATCAGCCCCAGCATTTT. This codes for CASSPSGTGALGGNQPQHF.

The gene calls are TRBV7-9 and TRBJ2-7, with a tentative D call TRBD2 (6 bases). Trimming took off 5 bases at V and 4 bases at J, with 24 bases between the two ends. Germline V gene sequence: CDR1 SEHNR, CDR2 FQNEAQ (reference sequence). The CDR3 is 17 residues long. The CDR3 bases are TGTGCCAGCAGCGCCAGCCCGGGGTGGGGGGAGTCTTACGAGCAGTACTTC. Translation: CASSASPGWGESYEQYF.

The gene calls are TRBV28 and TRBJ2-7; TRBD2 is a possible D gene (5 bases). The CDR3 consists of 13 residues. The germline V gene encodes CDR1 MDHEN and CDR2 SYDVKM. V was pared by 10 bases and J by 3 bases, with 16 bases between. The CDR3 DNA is TGTGCCATTACTAGATGGGGAAACTACGAGCAGTACTTC. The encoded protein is CAITRWGNYEQYF.

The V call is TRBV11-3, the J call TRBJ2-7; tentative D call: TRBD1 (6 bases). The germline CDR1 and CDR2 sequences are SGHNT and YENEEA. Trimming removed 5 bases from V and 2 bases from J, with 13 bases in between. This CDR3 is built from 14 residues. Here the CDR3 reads CASSPGTSTYEQYF. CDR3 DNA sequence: TGTGCCAGCAGCCCCGGGACATCGACCTACGAGCAGTACTTC.

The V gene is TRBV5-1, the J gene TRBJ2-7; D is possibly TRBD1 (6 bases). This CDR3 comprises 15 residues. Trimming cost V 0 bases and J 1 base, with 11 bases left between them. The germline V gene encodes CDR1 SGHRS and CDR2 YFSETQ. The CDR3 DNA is TGCGCCAGCAGCTTGGCACCAGGGGCATCCTACGAGCAGTACTTC. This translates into CASSLAPGASYEQYF. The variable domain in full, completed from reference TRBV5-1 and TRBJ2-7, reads KAGVTQTPRYLIKTRGQQVTLSCSPISGHRSVSWYQQTPGQGLQFLFEYFSETQRNKGNFPGRFSGRQFSNSRSEMNVSTLELGDSALYLCASSLAPGASYEQYFGPGTRLTVT.

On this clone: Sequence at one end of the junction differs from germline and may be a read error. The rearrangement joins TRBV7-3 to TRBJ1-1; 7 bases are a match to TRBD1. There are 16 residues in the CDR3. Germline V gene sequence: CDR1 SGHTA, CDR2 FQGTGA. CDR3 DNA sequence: TGTGCCAGCAGCTTATTATCCGGGTCCCCCCCGGGACAGCGCCACTTT. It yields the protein CASSLLSGSPPGQRHF. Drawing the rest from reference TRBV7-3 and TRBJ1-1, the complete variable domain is GAGVSQTPSNKVTEKGKYVELRCDPISGHTALYWYRQSLGQGPEFLIYFQGTGAADDSGLPNDRFFAVRPEGSVSTLKIQRTERGDSAVYLCASSLLSGSPPGQRHFGQGTRLTVV.

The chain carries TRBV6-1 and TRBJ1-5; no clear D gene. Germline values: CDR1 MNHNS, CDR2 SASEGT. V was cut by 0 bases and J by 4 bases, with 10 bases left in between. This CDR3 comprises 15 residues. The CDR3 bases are TGTGCCAGCAGTGAAGCGCGAGCTCCAAATCAGCCCCAGCATTTT. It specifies CASSEARAPNQPQHF.

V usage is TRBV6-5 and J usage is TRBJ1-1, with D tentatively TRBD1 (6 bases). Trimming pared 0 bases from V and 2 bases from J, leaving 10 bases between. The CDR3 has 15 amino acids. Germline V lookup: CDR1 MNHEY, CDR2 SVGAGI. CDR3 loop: CASSYSLQGNTEAFF. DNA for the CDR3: TGTGCCAGCAGTTACTCGTTACAGGGAAACACTGAAGCTTTCTTT.